This TCR beta chain was documented in a study of T cell changes during pregnancy in multiple sclerosis (dated by TCRdb to between 2018 and 2021). A note on the overall study: The study looked at changes in the T cell repertoire across pregnancy in women with multiple sclerosis.

The cysteine opens and the phenylalanine closes a CDR3 of 15 amino acids. Solely the CDR3 DNA is kept, with 45 bases framed from the first base. Via the germline V gene, CDR1 is SNHLY and CDR2 FYNNEI. The germline V and J ends show losses of 5 bases and 6 bases respectively, and no gene match explains 6 bases of the junction. On this clone: Its antigen target is currently unknown. Per-nucleotide qualities are absent, and no much larger clonotype sits a single base away.

Libraries came from the immunoSEQ multiplex PCR assay. What TCRdb holds here is the immuneACCESS table cut down to in-frame rearrangements. Part of the clones is not present; checked against another copy, under half of the missing clones reflect an unresolved V gene, and the others are unexplained. A total of 12,000 or so clones appear in this sample, 86% of them only once. The ten largest make up about 14% of the sample. Recombination linked TRBV2 to TRBJ1-6; 8 nucleotides in the junction match TRBD1. The source of this sequence is a female donor in good health, enrolled as a control in a pregnancy study. Sequenced here: CD8+ T cells from peripheral blood mononuclear cells, sampled in the second trimester of pregnancy. CDR3 protein: CASSPRGPGNSPLHF. The DNA is as follows: TGTGCCAGCAGTCCCAGGGGGCCGGGTAATTCACCCCTCCACTTT.